The T cell receptor (beta chain) described here comes from a study of CD8 T cells in ankylosing spondylitis. The CDR3 totals 15 residues. Trimming removed 3 bases at V and 5 bases at J, with 18 bases between. CDR1 SGHRS and CDR2 YFSETQ come from the germline V gene. MiXCR, applied by TCRdb to the 5' RACE reads, yields one record per CDR3 protein. The sample contains some 340,000 distinct CDR3 sequences, about 15% of which appear only once. This rearrangement joins TRBV5-1 to TRBJ2-7; TRBD2 is a possible D gene (6 bases). The sample was blood, either unsorted or a sorted T cell fraction (not recorded which). The clonotype originates from a male donor with ankylosing spondylitis or in good health (not recorded which). In DNA form, the CDR3 reads TGCGCCAGCAGCTCCAACGCGGGACCGACCAACGAGCAGTACTTC. Translated, it gives CASSSNAGPTNEQYF.